Listed here are 27 T cell receptor beta chains from one sample, sequenced in a study of T cells in Graves' hyperthyroidism and ophthalmopathy. Amplified TCR beta CDR3 regions derived from RNA transcripts. The HTBI set primed first-round TCR CDR3 RT-PCR. TCRdb reprocessed the multiplex PCR reads via MiXCR and lists one record per CDR3 protein. Here the sample spans approximately 600,000 distinct CDR3 sequences, around 16% being singletons. Sequenced: blood. The receptors come from a woman aged 25 to 39 with Graves' hyperthyroidism.

With regard to this clonotype: It may be a read error: a sequence one base away is much more abundant. This rearrangement joins TRBV2 to TRBJ2-7, with D perhaps TRBD1 or TRBD2 (5 bases each). The CDR3 length is 15 residues. Trimming took 4 bases from V and 3 from J, leaving 16 bases between them. Germline V lookup: CDR1 SNHLY, CDR2 FYNNEI. The DNA for the CDR3 is TGTGCCAGCAGTGCCGCCTCCGGGACCCGCTACGAGCAGTACTTC. Amino acid sequence: CASSAASGTRYEQYF.

The gene calls are TRBV5-1 and TRBJ2-7; 9 bases line up with TRBD2. V shed 4 bases, J shed 10 bases, and the junction held 18 bases outside the gene matches. Germline CDR1 reads SGHRS; CDR2 reads YFSETQ. The length of the CDR3 is 16 residues. The CDR3 sequence: CASSPRWSGREGEQYF. CDR3 DNA: TGCGCCAGCAGCCCGCGATGGTCAGGGCGGGAGGGAGAACAGTACTTC.

The rearrangement links TRBV19 to TRBJ1-5, with 9 bases matching TRBD1. V lost 6 bases and J lost 7; bases outside the gene matches: 7. The V gene's germline CDR1 is LNHDA and CDR2 SQIVND (reference sequence). The CDR3 length is 14 residues. The CDR3 region is CASRVDRGAQPQHF. The DNA of the CDR3 is TGTGCCAGTAGAGTCGACAGGGGGGCCCAGCCCCAGCATTTT.

This clonotype was observed a few times. The J gene is TRBJ2-3, the V gene TRBV20-1; D gene unclear. The CDR3 contains 18 residues. Germline V gene data show CDR1 as DFQATT and CDR2 as SNEGSKA (reference sequence). Trimming cost V 4 bases and J 0 bases, with 23 bases left between them. The DNA for the CDR3 is TGCAGTGCTATCCCCGACACGCTAAATCACCTTAGCACAGATACGCAGTATTTT. Translated, it gives CSAIPDTLNHLSTDTQYF.

To note about this clonotype: A much larger clone is a single base away; this may be a read error. Here the CDR3 reads CASSPPHRLNTEAFF. In nucleotides, the CDR3 is TGTGCCAGCAGTCCCCCCCACAGACTTAACACTGAAGCTTTCTTT. The chain carries TRBV28 and TRBJ1-1; D remains ambiguous. The germline V gene has CDR1 MDHEN and CDR2 SYDVKM. The CDR3 spans 15 residues. Deletions cut 5 bases from V and 2 bases from J, with 15 bases between.

This clonotype showed up many times. The chain couples TRBV3-1 to TRBJ2-7, with D possibly TRBD2 on 7 matching bases. There are 14 residues in the CDR3. Trimming left V 3 bases short and J 2 bases short, with 11 bases between. Germline-derived CDR1 and CDR2 are LGHDT and YNNKEL (reference sequence). CDR3 residues: CASSQGGPTYEQYF. CDR3 in DNA: TGTGCCAGCAGCCAGGGGGGGCCGACCTACGAGCAGTACTTC.

The chain is built from TRBV6-1 and TRBJ2-1, with D perhaps TRBD1 (6 bases). Per germline, CDR1 MNHNS and CDR2 SASEGT. The CDR3 is 15 residues long. With 6 bases removed from V and 4 bases from J, the gap between germline ends came to 16 bases. CDR3 sequence reads: CASRGQGQSYNEQFF. The CDR3 region has the DNA TGTGCCAGCAGAGGGCAGGGGCAGTCTTACAATGAGCAGTTCTTC.

This clonotype was observed many times. The chain recombines TRBV2 with TRBJ2-1; 14 bases line up with TRBD2. Germline CDR1 is SNHLY and CDR2 is FYNNEI. The junction had 9 bases not matched to a gene; V was cut back by 5 bases and J by 9 bases. The CDR3 covers 16 residues. The CDR3: CASSQQGLAGVSEQFF. The CDR3 nucleotides are TGTGCCAGCAGTCAACAGGGACTAGCGGGAGTAAGTGAGCAGTTCTTC.

At least ten counts were recorded for this clonotype. The rearrangement uses TRBV7-3 and TRBJ2-1; 9 bases map to TRBD2. CDR3 size: 18 residues. V lost 0 bases, J lost 7 bases, and 13 bases stayed unmatched. From germline, CDR1 is SGHTA and CDR2 FQGTGA. CDR3 in DNA: TGTGCCAGCAGCTTAACGCCAAGTCTAGCGGGAAAGGGTAATGAGCAGTTCTTC. Protein: CASSLTPSLAGKGNEQFF. Combining the CDR3 with reference TRBV7-3 and TRBJ2-1 gives the whole variable domain GAGVSQTPSNKVTEKGKYVELRCDPISGHTALYWYRQSLGQGPEFLIYFQGTGAADDSGLPNDRFFAVRPEGSVSTLKIQRTERGDSAVYLCASSLTPSLAGKGNEQFFGPGTRLTVL.

At least ten counts were recorded for this clonotype. This chain links TRBV28 with TRBJ2-1; TRBD2 matches 7 bases. After removal of 3 bases from V and 0 bases from J, the junction contained 8 bases not matched to a gene. CDR1 MDHEN and CDR2 SYDVKM come from the germline V gene. The CDR3 contains 17 residues. CDR3 loop: CASSFRTRLGSYNEQFF. The DNA of the CDR3 is TGTGCCAGCAGTTTTCGGACTAGGTTGGGCTCCTACAATGAGCAGTTCTTC.

The rearrangement links TRBV30 to TRBJ2-7, with TRBD2 matching 8 bases. From germline, CDR1 is GTSNPN and CDR2 SVGIG (reference sequence). Trimming cost V 4 bases and J 5 bases; bases outside gene matches: 7. The CDR3 is made up of 13 amino acids. CDR3 nucleotides: TGTGCCTGGAATACCGGGACTAGTAACGAGCAGTACTTC. Residues: CAWNTGTSNEQYF.

This clonotype has just a few counts. V gene TRBV2 combines with J gene TRBJ1-1; TRBD1 matches at 8 bases. The V and J ends lost 10 bases and 5 bases, in that order; junction bases with no gene match: 9. The CDR3 runs to 13 residues. Germline assignment: CDR1 SNHLY and CDR2 FYNNEI. The CDR3 region has the DNA TGTGCCAAGACCCGGGGACAGGCGACTGAAGCTTTCTTT. It translates to CAKTRGQATEAFF.

This CDR3 reads CAIRLEQGANTEAFF. In DNA, the CDR3 is TGTGCCATCAGGTTAGAACAGGGCGCGAACACTGAAGCTTTCTTT. This chain joins TRBV10-3 and TRBJ1-1; perhaps TRBD1 as D (6 bases). This CDR3 contains 15 residues. With 6 bases removed from V and 1 base from J, the gap between germline ends came to 15 bases. Germline V gene data show CDR1 as ENHRY and CDR2 as SYGVKD.

The rearrangement uses TRBV2 and TRBJ2-2, with D possibly being TRBD1 (6 bases). The V end lost 3 bases, the J end lost 0 bases, and 8 bases lay between the germline ends. CDR3 length equals 15 residues. Germline V gene lookup returns CDR1 SNHLY and CDR2 FYNNEI. The CDR3 coding sequence is TGTGCCAGCAGTGAGGACAGTCCGAACACCGGGGAGCTGTTTTTT. Residues: CASSEDSPNTGELFF.

V gene TRBV28 combines with J gene TRBJ1-4, with 10 bases lining up with TRBD1. The CDR3 totals 15 residues. Trimming took 4 bases from V and 5 from J; bases not matched to a gene: 4. Germline V gene lookup returns CDR1 MDHEN and CDR2 SYDVKM. The CDR3 DNA is TGTGCCAGCAGTTGGCCGGGACAGGGGAATGAAAAACTGTTTTTT. This codes for CASSWPGQGNEKLFF.

Ten or more counts support this clonotype. In nucleotides, the CDR3 is TGTGCCAGCAGCTTAGCGCTAGGGATGAATGAGCAGTTCTTC. This codes for CASSLALGMNEQFF. The chain links TRBV7-9 to TRBJ2-1; D unclear. Germline-derived CDR1 and CDR2 are SEHNR and FQNEAQ (reference sequence). Trimming left V 0 bases short and J 7 bases short, with 10 bases between. The CDR3 spans 14 residues.

The table lists this clonotype with many counts. The rearrangement uses TRBV7-2 and TRBJ1-2; D might be TRBD1 (6 bases). Germline lookup yields CDR1 SGHTA and CDR2 FQGNSA. This CDR3 region has 13 residues. Trimming cost V 3 bases and J 7 bases, with 12 bases left between them. The CDR3 coding sequence is TGTGCCAGCAGCTTTGACGGGGGCTCTGGCTACACCTTC. Its translation: CASSFDGGSGYTF. The whole variable domain, filled in from reference TRBV7-2 and TRBJ1-2, reads GAGVSQSPSNKVTEKGKDVELRCDPISGHTALYWYRQSLGQGLEFLIYFQGNSAPDKSGLPSDRFSAERTGGSVSTLTIQRTQQEDSAVYLCASSFDGGSGYTFGSGTRLTVV.

At least ten counts were recorded for this clonotype. The gene calls are TRBV7-9 and TRBJ2-7, with D perhaps being TRBD1 or TRBD2 (5 bases each). V lost 7 bases, J lost 6 bases, and 22 bases lay in between. The CDR3 runs 15 residues. CDR1 SEHNR and CDR2 FQNEAQ come from the germline V gene (reference sequence). The chain's CDR3 is CASTAWGSPTREQYF. CDR3 nucleotide sequence: TGTGCCAGCACTGCCTGGGGGAGCCCTACCCGCGAGCAGTACTTC.

The CDR3 reads CASSQGTASYEQYF. The CDR3 DNA reads TGCGCCAGCAGCCAGGGGACCGCCTCCTACGAGCAGTACTTC. This chain joins TRBV5-1 and TRBJ2-7, with D maybe TRBD1 (6 bases). Trimming shortened V by 4 bases and J by 0 bases, and 11 bases separated the two germline ends. There are 14 residues in the CDR3. Germline V gene sequence: CDR1 SGHRS, CDR2 YFSETQ.

This clonotype was picked up a small number of times. The chain couples TRBV20-1 to TRBJ2-7, with D unclear. Per the germline V gene, CDR1 is DFQATT and CDR2 is SNEGSKA (reference sequence). With 4 bases removed from V and 6 bases from J, the gap between germline ends came to 10 bases. The CDR3 loop spans 11 amino acids. This chain's CDR3 is CSATPDGEQYF. The DNA for the CDR3 is TGCAGTGCTACGCCGGACGGCGAGCAGTACTTC.

Only a few counts were recorded for this clonotype. The chain is built from TRBV10-2 and TRBJ2-7; D gene uncertain. CDR1 and CDR2 (germline): WSHSY, SAAADI. Trimming removed 4 bases from V and 0 bases from J, with 10 bases in between. The CDR3 has 14 amino acids. CDR3 nucleotides: TGCGCCAGCAGTGGGACGGATCACTCCTACGAGCAGTACTTC. Protein sequence: CASSGTDHSYEQYF.

This clonotype was counted at least ten times. The chain has TRBV28 and TRBJ2-3; possible D gene TRBD2, 5 bases. The CDR3 length is 14 residues. V lost 5 bases and J 2 bases, leaving 11 bases between the germline ends. Germline CDR1 MDHEN, CDR2 SYDVKM. The CDR3 region has the DNA TGTGCCAGCAGTGCCGGGGAATACACAGATACGCAGTATTTT. Protein: CASSAGEYTDTQYF.

Many counts were recorded for this clonotype. CDR3 residues: CASSLSRVGTYEQYF. DNA of the CDR3: TGTGCCAGCAGTCTCTCCCGTGTGGGAACCTACGAGCAGTACTTC. The chain joins TRBV6-1 to TRBJ2-7, with D unresolved. Trimming removed 5 bases from V and 2 bases from J, with 16 bases in between. There are 15 residues in the CDR3. Germline V CDR1 and CDR2: MNHNS, SASEGT.

This sequence joins TRBV6-1 and TRBJ2-2, with 12 bases aligning to TRBD1. Germline-derived CDR1 and CDR2 are MNHNS and SASEGT. Trimming cost V 6 bases and J 0 bases; bases outside gene matches: 11. This CDR3 contains 19 residues. In DNA, the CDR3 is TGTGCCAGCAGCCGGGACAGGGGGCTAAGCGGATCGAACACCGGGGAGCTGTTTTTT. Translated: CASSRDRGLSGSNTGELFF.

This clonotype was counted a few times. The V call is TRBV20-1, the J call TRBJ1-2; D unresolved. V lost 5 bases, J lost 4 bases, and 14 bases lay in between. This CDR3 comprises 13 residues. Germline V gene lookup returns CDR1 DFQATT and CDR2 SNEGSKA (reference sequence). CDR3 nucleotide sequence: TGCAGTGCTGCCGACCCCCGCCCCTATGGCTACACCTTC. This sequence encodes CSAADPRPYGYTF.

There are many counts of this clonotype. This rearrangement joins TRBV7-8 to TRBJ1-1; 7 bases fit TRBD1. This CDR3 has 13 amino acids. V lost 10 bases and J lost 0; bases outside the gene matches: 5. From germline, CDR1 is SGHVS and CDR2 FQNEAQ. The CDR3 region is CATMGQMNTEAFF. In nucleotides, the CDR3 is TGTGCCACGATGGGACAGATGAACACTGAAGCTTTCTTT.

On this clonotype itself: A read error may be the cause here, since a much bigger clone is one base away. J is TRBJ2-1 and V is TRBV7-2, with 7 bases lining up with TRBD1. Germline V gene data show CDR1 as SGHTA and CDR2 as FQGNSA. The CDR3 is 15 amino acids. In DNA form, the CDR3 reads TGTGCCAGCAGCTTAGGGCTAGAAGCAGGGGGTGAGCAGCTCTTC. Translating it yields CASSLGLEAGGEQLF.